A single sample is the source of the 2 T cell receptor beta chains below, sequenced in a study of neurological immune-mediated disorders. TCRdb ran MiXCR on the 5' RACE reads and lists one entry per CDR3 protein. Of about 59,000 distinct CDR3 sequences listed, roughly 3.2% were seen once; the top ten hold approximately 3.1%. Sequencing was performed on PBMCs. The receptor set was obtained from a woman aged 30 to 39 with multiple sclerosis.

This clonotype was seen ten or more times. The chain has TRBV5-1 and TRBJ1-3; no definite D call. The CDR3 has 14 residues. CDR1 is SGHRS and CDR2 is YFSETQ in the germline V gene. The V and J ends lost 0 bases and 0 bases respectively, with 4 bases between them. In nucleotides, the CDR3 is TGCGCCAGCAGCTTGGAGGACTCTGGAAACACCATATATTTT. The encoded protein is CASSLEDSGNTIYF.

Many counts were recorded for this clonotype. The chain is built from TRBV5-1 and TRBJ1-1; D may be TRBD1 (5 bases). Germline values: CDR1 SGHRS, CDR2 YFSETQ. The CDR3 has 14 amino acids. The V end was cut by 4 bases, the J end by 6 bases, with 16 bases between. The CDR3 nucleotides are TGCGCCAGCAGCGCTGACCCAGGGTCCGCTGAAGCTTTCTTT. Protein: CASSADPGSAEAFF.